This entry lists 19 T cell receptor beta chains sequenced from one sample in a study of T cell responses to AZD1222 COVID-19 vaccine. Repertoires were generated with immunoSEQ multiplex PCR, while TCRdb's copy carries only in-frame clones and drops some. Altogether 140,000 to 150,000 clones are present, around nine tenths being singletons, with the ten largest covering less than 3.5%. Sequencing was performed on peripheral blood, taken on day 0 of MenACWY control vaccination. These receptor sequences come from an adult in good health.

The rearrangement joins TRBV19 to TRBJ1-1; D is unresolved. V gave up 7 bases and J gave up 5 bases, with 20 bases separating them. The germline gives CDR1 LNHDA, CDR2 SQIVND (reference sequence). The CDR3 totals 15 residues. The CDR3: CASKGSAPRTTEAFF. CDR3 coding DNA: TGTGCCAGTAAAGGGAGTGCCCCCAGGACTACTGAAGCTTTCTTT.

J is TRBJ2-2 and V is TRBV7-2; D may match TRBD1 or TRBD2 (5 bases each). The CDR3 contains 17 residues. The V and J ends lost 2 bases and 3 bases respectively, with 16 bases between them. The germline V gene encodes CDR1 SGHTA and CDR2 FQGNSA. The CDR3 spells CASSLWGRGRDTGELFF. The DNA for the CDR3 is TGTGCCAGCAGCTTATGGGGCCGAGGGCGCGACACCGGGGAGCTGTTTTTT.

V is TRBV5-1 and J is TRBJ2-2; no clear D. The CDR3 extends over 11 amino acids. The germline gives CDR1 SGHRS, CDR2 YFSETQ. Trimming removed 2 bases at V and 7 bases at J, with 3 bases between. The CDR3 bases are TGCGCCAGCAGCTTAAACGGGGAGCTGTTTTTT. Protein: CASSLNGELFF.

The chain carries TRBV20-1 and TRBJ2-5; TRBD2 agrees at 11 bases. V shed 3 bases, J shed 4 bases, and the junction held 4 bases outside the gene matches. Germline assignment: CDR1 DFQATT and CDR2 SNEGSKA (reference sequence). The CDR3 is made up of 14 amino acids. CDR3 region: CSASLSGGGETQYF. The CDR3 nucleotides read TGCAGTGCTAGTCTTAGCGGGGGGGGAGAGACCCAGTACTTC.

The chain joins TRBV6-5 to TRBJ2-7; D might be TRBD2 (5 bases). Germline V gives CDR1 MNHEY, CDR2 SVGAGI. The V end was cut by 5 bases, the J end by 0 bases, with 14 bases between. CDR3 length: 15 amino acids. The CDR3 region is CASSITAATSYEQYF. The CDR3 DNA reads as TGTGCCAGCAGTATTACAGCGGCGACCTCCTACGAGCAGTACTTC.

This chain's CDR3 is CASSQQSGYTF. The CDR3 coding sequence is TGTGCCAGCAGCCAACAGAGTGGCTACACCTTC. This chain joins TRBV3-1 (or the pseudogene TRBV3-2) and TRBJ1-2, with D unresolved. The V gene lost 2 bases and the J gene lost 7 bases, with 5 bases spanning the gap. Germline V gene sequence: CDR1 LGHDT, CDR2 YNNKEL (reference sequence). This CDR3 comprises 11 residues.

The chain employs TRBV27 and TRBJ1-5; D might be TRBD1 (5 bases). This CDR3 is 15 amino acids long. Looked up from germline, CDR1 is MNHEY and CDR2 is SMNVEV (reference sequence). V was trimmed by 3 bases and J by 5 bases, leaving 14 bases between them. For the CDR3, the DNA is TGTGCCAGCAGTTTGGTTGACAGCTCCTATCAGCCCCAGCATTTT. The encoded protein is CASSLVDSSYQPQHF.

The chain uses TRBV6-1 and TRBJ1-1; D unresolved. There are 15 residues in the CDR3. CDR1 MNHNS and CDR2 SASEGT come from the germline V gene. V dropped 3 bases and J dropped 1 base, with 12 bases sitting between them. The chain's CDR3 is CASSEADGGNTEAFF. The CDR3 DNA follows: TGTGCCAGCAGTGAGGCAGACGGAGGGAACACTGAAGCTTTCTTT.

J is TRBJ1-6 and V is TRBV4-1; a weak D match, TRBD1 (6 bases). The V gene lost 3 bases and the J gene lost 3 bases, with 9 bases spanning the gap. Germline V CDR1 and CDR2: MGHRA, YSYEKL. This CDR3 has 15 amino acids. The DNA of the CDR3 is TGCGCCAGCAGCCAGAGGGGGGTCTATAATTCACCCCTCCACTTT. It is translated as CASSQRGVYNSPLHF.

This clone was counted a few times. The CDR3 DNA sequence: TGTGCCAGCAGCTTGGGGGACAGAATAAACACTGAAGCTTTCTTT. The encoded protein is CASSLGDRINTEAFF. This chain connects TRBV7-9 to TRBJ1-1; the match to TRBD1 covers 7 bases. Germline-derived CDR1 and CDR2 are SEHNR and FQNEAQ (reference sequence). Trimming cost V 3 bases and J 2 bases; bases outside gene matches: 6. CDR3 length: 15 residues.

The chain joins TRBV12-3 or TRBV12-4 to TRBJ1-1; D gene uncertain. The CDR3 is 12 residues long. V lost 6 bases and J 0 bases, leaving 5 bases between the germline ends. CDR3 nucleotides: TGTGCCAGCAGGATTTTGAACACTGAAGCTTTCTTT. Its protein is CASRILNTEAFF.

The V and J genes are TRBV2 and TRBJ1-2; TRBD1 might be the D (5 bases). The CDR3 covers 13 residues. The germline V gene has CDR1 SNHLY and CDR2 FYNNEI. V dropped 6 bases and J dropped 7 bases, with 15 bases sitting between them. The CDR3 bases are TGTGCCAGCAGGGAGAAGGGCGACAGTGGCTACACCTTC. It is translated as CASREKGDSGYTF.

The rearrangement links TRBV12-3 or TRBV12-4 to TRBJ1-1; D is perhaps TRBD1 (5 bases). With 6 bases removed from V and 8 bases from J, the gap between germline ends came to 10 bases. The CDR3 contains 11 residues. The DNA of the CDR3 is TGTGCCAGCAGGGAGGGGACGGAAGCTTTCTTT. As protein: CASREGTEAFF.

DNA of the CDR3: TGTGCCAGTAGCCTCAGGTCGGGACTGGACTATGGCTACACCTTC. It translates to CASSLRSGLDYGYTF. The chain has TRBV19 and TRBJ1-2, with D maybe TRBD1 (5 bases). Per germline, CDR1 LNHDA and CDR2 SQIVND (reference sequence). The CDR3 has 15 amino acids. Trimming left V 6 bases short and J 3 bases short, with 17 bases between. Supplemented by reference TRBV19 and TRBJ1-2, the full variable domain reads DGGITQSPKYLFRKEGQNVTLSCEQNLNHDAMYWYRQDPGQGLRLIYYSQIVNDFQKGDIAEGYSVSREKKESFPLTVTSAQKNPTAFYLCASSLRSGLDYGYTFGSGTRLTVV.

The gene calls are TRBV11-2 and TRBJ1-3, with 10 bases identical to TRBD1. Trimming removed 5 bases from V and 7 bases from J; junction bases left unmatched: 5. CDR3 length: 14 amino acids. Per the germline V gene, CDR1 is SGHAT and CDR2 is FQNNGV. The CDR3 loop is CASSPDRGRNTIYF. DNA of the CDR3: TGTGCCAGCAGCCCCGACAGGGGGCGCAACACCATATATTTT.

The table lists this clone with a few counts. The rearrangement joins TRBV7-6 to TRBJ2-3, with unresolved D. CDR1 and CDR2 from the germline V gene are SGHVS and FNYEAQ. The CDR3 totals 11 residues. V dropped 3 bases and J dropped 6 bases, with 4 bases sitting between them. The CDR3 loop is CASSLTDTQYF. The CDR3, as DNA: TGTGCCAGCAGCTTGACGGATACGCAGTATTTT.

This rearrangement joins TRBV18 to TRBJ2-5, with a possible D match to TRBD2 (6 bases). Germline loops: CDR1 KGHSH, CDR2 LQKENI. The CDR3 spans 14 residues. The V gene lost 5 bases and the J gene lost 5 bases, with 15 bases spanning the gap. The CDR3 DNA reads as TGTGCCAGCTCAAACCAGGAGGGCCGGGAGACCCAGTACTTC. Residues: CASSNQEGRETQYF.

V gene TRBV19 combines with J gene TRBJ1-6; D not certain. Deletions cut 1 base from V and 7 bases from J, with 11 bases between. Germline V CDR1 and CDR2: LNHDA, SQIVND (reference sequence). The CDR3 length is 15 residues. In DNA, the CDR3 is TGTGCCAGTAGTATAGGAGACACGCAGAATTCACCCCTCCACTTT. Translated, it gives CASSIGDTQNSPLHF.

This clone has a handful of counts. V gene TRBV28 combines with J gene TRBJ2-2; D is perhaps TRBD2 (5 bases). Germline V gene sequence: CDR1 MDHEN, CDR2 SYDVKM. The CDR3 contains 16 residues. Trimming stripped 5 bases from V and 1 base from J, with 14 bases between. The CDR3 DNA reads TGTGCCAGCAGTCCCTTGGTAGCGATGAACACCGGGGAGCTGTTTTTT. Translated, it gives CASSPLVAMNTGELFF. The entire variable domain, with the rest obtained from reference TRBV28 and TRBJ2-2, is as follows: DVKVTQSSRYLVKRTGEKVFLECVQDMDHENMFWYRQDPGLGLRLIYFSYDVKMKEKGDIPEGYSVSREKKERFSLILESASTNQTSMYLCASSPLVAMNTGELFFGEGSRLTVL.